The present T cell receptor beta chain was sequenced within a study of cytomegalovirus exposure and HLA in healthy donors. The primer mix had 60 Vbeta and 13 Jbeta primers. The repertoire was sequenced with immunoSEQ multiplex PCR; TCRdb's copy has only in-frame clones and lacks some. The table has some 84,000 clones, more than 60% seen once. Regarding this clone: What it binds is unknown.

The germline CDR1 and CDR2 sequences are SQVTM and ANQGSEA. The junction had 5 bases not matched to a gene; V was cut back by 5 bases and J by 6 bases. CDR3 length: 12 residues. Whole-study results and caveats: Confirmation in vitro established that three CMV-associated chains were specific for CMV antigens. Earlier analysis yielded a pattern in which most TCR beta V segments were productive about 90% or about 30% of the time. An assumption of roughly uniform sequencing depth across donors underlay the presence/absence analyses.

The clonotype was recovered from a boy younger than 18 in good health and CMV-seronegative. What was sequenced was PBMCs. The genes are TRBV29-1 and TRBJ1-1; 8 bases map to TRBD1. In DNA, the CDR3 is TGCAGCGTTAGAGGACAGGGCTCTGAAGCTTTCTTT. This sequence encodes CSVRGQGSEAFF.